This T cell receptor (beta chain) was identified in a study of blood T cell repertoires in COVID-19. Overall study context: Nucleic acid was either cDNA or gDNA, and it came from T cells, B-cell-depleted T cells, or PBMCs.

V gave up 4 bases and J gave up 1 base, with 10 bases separating them. The CDR3 covers 15 residues. Germline-derived CDR1 and CDR2 are KGHDR and SFDVKD. Clones were sequenced by immunoSEQ multiplex PCR, and TCRdb holds only the in-frame ones, with some missing. The sample holds more than 250,000 clones; about 91% are singletons and the top ten take over 1%. Across 24 US areas, participants ranged in age from about 18 to 90 years. Clinical history reported by participants formed the basis on which cohorts were assigned. The sequence derives from a woman in her thirties or forties with acute COVID-19. The chain couples TRBV24-1 to TRBJ2-1; no firm D call. Sequencing input: PBMCs or T cells enriched from blood (not recorded which). DNA of the CDR3: TGTGCCACCAGTGAGTCCGCGGAGTCCTACAATGAGCAGTTCTTC. Its translation: CATSESAESYNEQFF.